The 3 T cell receptor beta chains below were found in one sample sequenced in a study of control samples from healthy donors and cancer patients. This table comes from immunoSEQ multiplex PCR, and its TCRdb copy is limited to in-frame clones, with some not included. The table lists 390,000 or so clones, more than 80% of them singletons. Sequenced: PBMCs. These receptors originate from a middle-aged man with head and neck cancer.

This chain joins TRBV29-1 and TRBJ1-3; 9 nucleotides line up with TRBD1. This CDR3 region has 15 residues. J gave up 1 base and V 3 bases, and 4 bases lay outside the gene matches. CDR1 and CDR2 from the germline V gene are SQVTM and ANQGSEA. DNA of the CDR3: TGCAGCGTTGAGGGGGACAGGGTTTCTGGAAACACCATATATTTT. Amino acids: CSVEGDRVSGNTIYF. The full variable domain, rest sourced from reference TRBV29-1 and TRBJ1-3, is SAVISQKPSRDICQRGTSLTIQCQVDSQVTMMFWYRQQPGQSLTLIATANQGSEATYESGFVIDKFPISRPNLTFSTLTVSNMSPEDSSIYLCSVEGDRVSGNTIYFGEGSWLTVV.

The chain has TRBV6-1 and TRBJ1-3, with TRBD1 as a possible D gene (6 bases). Trimming shortened V by 5 bases and J by 0 bases, and 14 bases separated the two germline ends. CDR1 MNHNS and CDR2 SASEGT come from the germline V gene. The CDR3 is made up of 16 amino acids. CDR3 loop: CASSQEGQISGNTIYF. The CDR3 DNA is TGTGCCAGCAGTCAAGAGGGACAAATCTCTGGAAACACCATATATTTT.

This chain connects TRBV6-5 to TRBJ1-5; TRBD1 aligns across 9 bases. The CDR3 runs to 14 residues. Per germline, CDR1 MNHEY and CDR2 SVGAGI. J was trimmed by 9 bases and V by 5 bases; bases with no gene match: 8. The CDR3 reads CASSLRDRVPPQHF. As DNA, the CDR3 is TGTGCCAGCAGTCTCCGGGACAGGGTCCCGCCCCAGCATTTT.